This paragraph covers one T cell receptor (beta chain) sequence. This entry is derived from a study of control samples from healthy donors and cancer patients. Trimming removed 5 bases from V and 4 bases from J, with 10 bases in between. The CDR3 totals 13 residues. Sequencing used immunoSEQ multiplex PCR; TCRdb keeps in-frame clones, though not all of them. The table shows 60,000 to 85,000 clones, with roughly 92% occurring only once. The material sequenced was blood. The chain is built from TRBV12-3 or TRBV12-4 and TRBJ2-3; D perhaps matches TRBD1 (6 bases). This TCR was recovered from a woman aged 55-75 years in good health. CDR3 sequence reads: CASSQGQADTQYF. CDR3 DNA: TGTGCCAGCAGTCAGGGACAAGCAGATACGCAGTATTTT.